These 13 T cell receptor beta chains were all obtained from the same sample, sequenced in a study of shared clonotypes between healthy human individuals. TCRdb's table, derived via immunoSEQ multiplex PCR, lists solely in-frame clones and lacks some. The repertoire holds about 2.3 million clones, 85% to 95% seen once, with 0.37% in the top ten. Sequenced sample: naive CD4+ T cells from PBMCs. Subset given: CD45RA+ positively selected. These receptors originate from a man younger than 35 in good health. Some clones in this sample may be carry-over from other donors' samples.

The CDR3 region is CAWSVRLASSYEQYF. CDR3 nucleotides: TGTGCCTGGAGTGTCAGGCTAGCGTCGTCCTACGAGCAGTACTTC. The chain combines TRBV30 with TRBJ2-7; D may be TRBD2 (6 bases). The CDR3 totals 15 residues. Germline V gene data show CDR1 as GTSNPN and CDR2 as SVGIG (reference sequence). Trimming shortened V by 0 bases and J by 1 base, and 13 bases separated the two germline ends.

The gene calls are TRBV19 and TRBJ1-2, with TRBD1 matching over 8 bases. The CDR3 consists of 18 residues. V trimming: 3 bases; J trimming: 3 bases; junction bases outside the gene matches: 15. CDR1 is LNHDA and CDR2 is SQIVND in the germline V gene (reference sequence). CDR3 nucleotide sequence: TGTGCCAGTAGTATTAACCGGGACAGGCTGGTGGTTGACTATGGCTACACCTTC. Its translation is CASSINRDRLVVDYGYTF.

The CDR3 sequence: CASSVSGRGETQYF. CDR3 coding DNA: TGCGCCAGCAGCGTTAGCGGGAGAGGGGAGACCCAGTACTTC. This chain links TRBV4-1 with TRBJ2-5; TRBD2 matches at 9 bases. Germline V gene sequence: CDR1 MGHRA, CDR2 YSYEKL. CDR3 length equals 14 residues. J lost 5 bases, V lost 5 bases, and 6 bases had no gene match.

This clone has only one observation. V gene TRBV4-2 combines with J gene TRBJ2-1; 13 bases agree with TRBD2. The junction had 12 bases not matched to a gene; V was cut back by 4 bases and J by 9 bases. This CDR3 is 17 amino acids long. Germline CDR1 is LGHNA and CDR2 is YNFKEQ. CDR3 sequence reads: CASSPFQLAGGGSEQFF. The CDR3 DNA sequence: TGTGCCAGCAGCCCATTCCAACTAGCGGGAGGGGGGAGTGAGCAGTTCTTC.

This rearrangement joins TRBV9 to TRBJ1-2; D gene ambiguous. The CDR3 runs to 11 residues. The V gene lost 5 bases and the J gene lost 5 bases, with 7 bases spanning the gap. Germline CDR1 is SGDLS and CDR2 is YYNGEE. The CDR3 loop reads CASRSEYGYTF. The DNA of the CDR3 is TGTGCCAGCAGGTCGGAATATGGCTACACCTTC.

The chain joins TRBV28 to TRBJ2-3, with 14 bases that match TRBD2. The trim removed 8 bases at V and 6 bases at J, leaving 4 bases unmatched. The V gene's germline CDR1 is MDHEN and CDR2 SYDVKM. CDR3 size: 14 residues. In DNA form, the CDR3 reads TGTGCCAGCGGGACTAGCGGGAGAGTGGATACGCAGTATTTT. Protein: CASGTSGRVDTQYF.

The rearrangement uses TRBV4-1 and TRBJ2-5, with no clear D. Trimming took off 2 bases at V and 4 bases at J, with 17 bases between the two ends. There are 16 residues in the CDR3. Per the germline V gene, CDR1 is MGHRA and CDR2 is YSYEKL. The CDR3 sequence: CASSQSLLRQAETQYF. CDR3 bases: TGCGCCAGCAGCCAATCTCTCCTAAGGCAGGCAGAGACCCAGTACTTC.

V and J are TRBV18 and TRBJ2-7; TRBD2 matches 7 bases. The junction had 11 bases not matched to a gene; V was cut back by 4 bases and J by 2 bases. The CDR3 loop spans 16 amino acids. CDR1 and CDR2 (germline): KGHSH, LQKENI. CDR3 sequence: CASSRPGRGSTYEQYF. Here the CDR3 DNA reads TGTGCCAGCTCACGACCGGGTCGCGGGAGCACCTACGAGCAGTACTTC.

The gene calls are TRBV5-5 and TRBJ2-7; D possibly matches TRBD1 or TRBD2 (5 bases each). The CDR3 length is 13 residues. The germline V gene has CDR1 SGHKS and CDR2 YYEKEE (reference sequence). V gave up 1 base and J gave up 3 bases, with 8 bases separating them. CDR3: CASSLQGVYEQYF. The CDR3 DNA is TGTGCCAGCAGCTTGCAGGGAGTCTACGAGCAGTACTTC.

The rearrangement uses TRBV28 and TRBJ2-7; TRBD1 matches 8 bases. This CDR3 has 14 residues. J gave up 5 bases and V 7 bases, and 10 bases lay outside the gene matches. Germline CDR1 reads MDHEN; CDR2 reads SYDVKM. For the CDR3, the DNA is TGTGCCAGCAATCCGGGACAGGTTTCCCACGAGCAGTACTTC. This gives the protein CASNPGQVSHEQYF.

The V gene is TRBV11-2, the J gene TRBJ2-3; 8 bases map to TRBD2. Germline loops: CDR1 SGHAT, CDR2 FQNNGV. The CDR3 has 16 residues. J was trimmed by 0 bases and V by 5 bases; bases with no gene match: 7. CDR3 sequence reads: CASSVTSGISTDTQYF. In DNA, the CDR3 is TGTGCCAGCAGCGTAACTAGCGGCATCAGCACAGATACGCAGTATTTT.

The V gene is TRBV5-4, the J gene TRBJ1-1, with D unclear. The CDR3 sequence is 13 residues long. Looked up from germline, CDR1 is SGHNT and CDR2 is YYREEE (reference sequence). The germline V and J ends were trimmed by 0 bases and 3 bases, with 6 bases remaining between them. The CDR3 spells CASSLALYTEAFF. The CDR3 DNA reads TGTGCCAGCAGCTTGGCCCTTTACACTGAAGCTTTCTTT.

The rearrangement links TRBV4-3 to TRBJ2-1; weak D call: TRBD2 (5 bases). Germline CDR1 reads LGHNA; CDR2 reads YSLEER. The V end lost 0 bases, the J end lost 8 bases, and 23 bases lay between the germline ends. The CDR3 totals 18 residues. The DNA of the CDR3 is TGCGCCAGCAGCCAAGATCTTGCTAGCACATGGGAGTTGCATGAGCAGTTCTTC. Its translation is CASSQDLASTWELHEQFF.